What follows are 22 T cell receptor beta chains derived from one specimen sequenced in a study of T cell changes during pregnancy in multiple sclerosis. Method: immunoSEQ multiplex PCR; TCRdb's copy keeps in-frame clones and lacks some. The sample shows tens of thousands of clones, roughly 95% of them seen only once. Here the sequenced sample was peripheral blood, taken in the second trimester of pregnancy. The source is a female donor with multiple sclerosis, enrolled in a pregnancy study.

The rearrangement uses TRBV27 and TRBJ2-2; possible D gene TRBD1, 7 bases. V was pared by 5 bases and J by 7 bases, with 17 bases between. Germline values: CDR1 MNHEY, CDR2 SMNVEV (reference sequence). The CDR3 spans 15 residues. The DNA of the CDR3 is TGTGCCAGCAGTCGGGAGACAGGGTGGGGCGGGGAGCTGTTTTTT. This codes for CASSRETGWGGELFF.

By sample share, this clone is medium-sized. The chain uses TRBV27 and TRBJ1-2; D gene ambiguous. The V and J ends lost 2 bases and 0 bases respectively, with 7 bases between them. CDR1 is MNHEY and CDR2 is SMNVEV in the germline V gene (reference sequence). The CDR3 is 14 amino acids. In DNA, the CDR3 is TGTGCCAGCAGTTTACACAGAACTAACTATGGCTACACCTTC. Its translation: CASSLHRTNYGYTF.

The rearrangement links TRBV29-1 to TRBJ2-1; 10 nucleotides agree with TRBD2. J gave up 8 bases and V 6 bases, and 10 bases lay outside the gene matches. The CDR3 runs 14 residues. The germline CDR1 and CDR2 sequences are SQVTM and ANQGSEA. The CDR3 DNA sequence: TGCAGCGTGAAAGCGGGAGGGCCTGGCGATGAGCAGTTCTTC. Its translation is CSVKAGGPGDEQFF.

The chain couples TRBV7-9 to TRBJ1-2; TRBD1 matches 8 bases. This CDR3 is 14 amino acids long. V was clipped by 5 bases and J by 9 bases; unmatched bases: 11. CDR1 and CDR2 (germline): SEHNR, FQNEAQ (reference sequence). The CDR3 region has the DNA TGTGCCAGCAGCACTGAGAGGACAGGGCAAAGCTACACCTTC. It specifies CASSTERTGQSYTF. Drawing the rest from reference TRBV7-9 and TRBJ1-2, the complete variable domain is DTGVSQNPRHKITKRGQNVTFRCDPISEHNRLYWYRQTLGQGPEFLTYFQNEAQLEKSRLLSDRFSAERPKGSFSTLEIQRTEQGDSAMYLCASSTERTGQSYTFGSGTRLTVV.

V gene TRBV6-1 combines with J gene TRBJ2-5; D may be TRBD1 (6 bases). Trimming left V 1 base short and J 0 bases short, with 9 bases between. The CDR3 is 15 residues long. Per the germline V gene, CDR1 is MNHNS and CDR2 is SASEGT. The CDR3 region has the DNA TGTGCCAGCAGTGAAGGCCAGGGGTACCAAGAGACCCAGTACTTC. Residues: CASSEGQGYQETQYF.

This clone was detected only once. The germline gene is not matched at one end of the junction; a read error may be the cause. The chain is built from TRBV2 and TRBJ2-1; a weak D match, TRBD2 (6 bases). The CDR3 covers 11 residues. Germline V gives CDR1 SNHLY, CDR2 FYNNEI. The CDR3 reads CASSEIRELFF. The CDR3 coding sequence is TGTGCCAGCAGTGAGATCCGGGAGCTGTTCTTC. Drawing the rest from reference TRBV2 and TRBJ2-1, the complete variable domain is EPEVTQTPSHQVTQMGQEVILRCVPISNHLYFYWYRQILGQKVEFLVSFYNNEISEKSEIFDDQFSVERPDGSNFTLKIRSTKLEDSAMYFCASSEIRELFFGPGTRLTVL.

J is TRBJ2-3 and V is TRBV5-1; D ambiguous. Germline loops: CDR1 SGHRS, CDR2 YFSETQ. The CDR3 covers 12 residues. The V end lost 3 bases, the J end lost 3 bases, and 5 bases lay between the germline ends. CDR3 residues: CASSSVTDTQYF. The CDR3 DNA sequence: TGCGCCAGCAGCTCAGTTACAGATACGCAGTATTTT.

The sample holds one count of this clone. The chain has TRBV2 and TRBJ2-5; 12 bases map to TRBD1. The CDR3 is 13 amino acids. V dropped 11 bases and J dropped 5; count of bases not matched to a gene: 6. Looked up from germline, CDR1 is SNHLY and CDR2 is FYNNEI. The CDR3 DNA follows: TGTGCCGGGGGACAGGGGGCAGAGGAGACCCAGTACTTC. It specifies CAGGQGAEETQYF.

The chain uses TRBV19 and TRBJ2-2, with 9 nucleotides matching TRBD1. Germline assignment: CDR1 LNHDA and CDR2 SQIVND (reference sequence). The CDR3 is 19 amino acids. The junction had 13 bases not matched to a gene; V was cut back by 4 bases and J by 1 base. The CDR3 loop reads CASSTKGFTGGGNTGELFF. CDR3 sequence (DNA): TGTGCCAGTAGTACGAAGGGTTTTACAGGGGGCGGGAACACCGGGGAGCTGTTTTTT.

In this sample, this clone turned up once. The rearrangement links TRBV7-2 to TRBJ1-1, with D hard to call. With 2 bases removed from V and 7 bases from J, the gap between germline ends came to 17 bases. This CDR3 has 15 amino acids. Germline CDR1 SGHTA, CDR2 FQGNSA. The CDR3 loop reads CASSLLPISRGEAFF. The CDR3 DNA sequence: TGTGCCAGCAGCTTACTCCCTATTAGTCGCGGTGAAGCTTTCTTT. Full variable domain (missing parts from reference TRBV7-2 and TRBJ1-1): GAGVSQSPSNKVTEKGKDVELRCDPISGHTALYWYRQSLGQGLEFLIYFQGNSAPDKSGLPSDRFSAERTGGSVSTLTIQRTQQEDSAVYLCASSLLPISRGEAFFGQGTRLTVV.

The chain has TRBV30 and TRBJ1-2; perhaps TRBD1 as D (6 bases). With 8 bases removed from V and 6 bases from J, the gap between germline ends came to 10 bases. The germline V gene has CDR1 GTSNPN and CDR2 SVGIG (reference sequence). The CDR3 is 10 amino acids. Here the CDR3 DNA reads TGTGCCAGTGACAGGAATGGCTACACCTTC. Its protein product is CASDRNGYTF.

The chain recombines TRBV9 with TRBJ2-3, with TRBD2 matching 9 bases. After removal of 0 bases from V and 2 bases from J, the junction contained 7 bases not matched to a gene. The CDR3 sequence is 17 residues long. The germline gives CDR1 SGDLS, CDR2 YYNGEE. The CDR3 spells CASSVAASGENTDTQYF. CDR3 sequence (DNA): TGTGCCAGCAGCGTAGCGGCTAGCGGGGAGAACACAGATACGCAGTATTTT.

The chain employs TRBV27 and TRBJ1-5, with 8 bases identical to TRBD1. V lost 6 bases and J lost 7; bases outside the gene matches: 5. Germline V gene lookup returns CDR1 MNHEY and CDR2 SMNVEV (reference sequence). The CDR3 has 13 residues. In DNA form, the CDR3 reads TGTGCCAGCAGCCGACAGGGGAAACAGCCCCAGCATTTT. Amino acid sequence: CASSRQGKQPQHF.

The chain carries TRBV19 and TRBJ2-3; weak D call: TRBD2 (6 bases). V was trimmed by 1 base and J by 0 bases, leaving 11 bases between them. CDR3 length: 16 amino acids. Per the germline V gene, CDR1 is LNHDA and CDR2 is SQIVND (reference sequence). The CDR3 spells CASSIGASASTDTQYF. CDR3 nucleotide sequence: TGTGCCAGTAGTATAGGTGCTAGCGCGAGCACAGATACGCAGTATTTT.

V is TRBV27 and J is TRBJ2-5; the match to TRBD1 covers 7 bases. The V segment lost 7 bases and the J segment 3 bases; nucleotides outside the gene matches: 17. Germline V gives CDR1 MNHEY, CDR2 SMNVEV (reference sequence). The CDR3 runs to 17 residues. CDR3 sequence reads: CASTPQGRGREKETQYF. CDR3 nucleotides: TGTGCCAGCACCCCCCAGGGAAGGGGGCGCGAGAAAGAGACCCAGTACTTC.

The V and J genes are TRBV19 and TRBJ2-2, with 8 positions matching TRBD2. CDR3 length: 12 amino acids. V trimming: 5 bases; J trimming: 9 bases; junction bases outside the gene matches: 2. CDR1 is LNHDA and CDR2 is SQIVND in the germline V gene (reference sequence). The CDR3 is CASSQREWELFF. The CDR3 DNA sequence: TGTGCCAGTAGTCAGCGGGAGTGGGAGCTGTTTTTT.

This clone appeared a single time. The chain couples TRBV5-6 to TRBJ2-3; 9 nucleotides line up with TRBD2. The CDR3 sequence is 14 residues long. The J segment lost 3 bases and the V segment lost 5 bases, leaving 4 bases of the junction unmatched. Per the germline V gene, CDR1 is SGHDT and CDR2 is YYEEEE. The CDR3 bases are TGTGCCAGCAGGACTGCGGGAGGGACAGATACGCAGTATTTT. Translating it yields CASRTAGGTDTQYF.

The CDR3 DNA reads as TGTGCCAGCAGCTCCGGGGTGCGAACTGAAGCTTTCTTT. Amino acids: CASSSGVRTEAFF. The chain couples TRBV7-9 to TRBJ1-1; no firm D call. Germline CDR1 and CDR2: SEHNR and FQNEAQ (reference sequence). Trimming cost V 4 bases and J 5 bases, with 11 bases left between them. CDR3 length equals 13 residues.

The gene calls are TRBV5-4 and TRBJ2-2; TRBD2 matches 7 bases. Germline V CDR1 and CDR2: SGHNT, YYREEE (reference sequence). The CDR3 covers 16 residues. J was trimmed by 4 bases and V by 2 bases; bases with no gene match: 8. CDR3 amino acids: CASSFGGGRLTGELFF. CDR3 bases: TGTGCCAGCAGCTTCGGGGGAGGGAGACTCACCGGGGAGCTGTTTTTT.

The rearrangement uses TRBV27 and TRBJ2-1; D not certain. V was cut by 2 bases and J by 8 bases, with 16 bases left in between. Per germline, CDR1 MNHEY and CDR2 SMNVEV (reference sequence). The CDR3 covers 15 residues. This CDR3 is CASSLTMFGSYEQFF. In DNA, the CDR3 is TGTGCCAGCAGTTTAACTATGTTCGGATCCTATGAGCAGTTCTTC.

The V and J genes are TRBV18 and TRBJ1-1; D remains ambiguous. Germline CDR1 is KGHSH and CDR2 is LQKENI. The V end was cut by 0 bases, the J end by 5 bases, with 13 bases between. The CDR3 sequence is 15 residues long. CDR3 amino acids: CASSPPQSLRTEAFF. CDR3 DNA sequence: TGTGCCAGCTCACCACCTCAGTCCCTGAGGACTGAAGCTTTCTTT.

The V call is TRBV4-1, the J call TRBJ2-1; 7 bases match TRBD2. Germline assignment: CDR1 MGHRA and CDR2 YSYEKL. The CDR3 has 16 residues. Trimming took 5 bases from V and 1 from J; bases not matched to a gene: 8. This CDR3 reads CASSSSGGSSYNEQFF. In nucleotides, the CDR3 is TGCGCCAGCAGCTCCTCCGGCGGGAGTTCCTACAATGAGCAGTTCTTC.